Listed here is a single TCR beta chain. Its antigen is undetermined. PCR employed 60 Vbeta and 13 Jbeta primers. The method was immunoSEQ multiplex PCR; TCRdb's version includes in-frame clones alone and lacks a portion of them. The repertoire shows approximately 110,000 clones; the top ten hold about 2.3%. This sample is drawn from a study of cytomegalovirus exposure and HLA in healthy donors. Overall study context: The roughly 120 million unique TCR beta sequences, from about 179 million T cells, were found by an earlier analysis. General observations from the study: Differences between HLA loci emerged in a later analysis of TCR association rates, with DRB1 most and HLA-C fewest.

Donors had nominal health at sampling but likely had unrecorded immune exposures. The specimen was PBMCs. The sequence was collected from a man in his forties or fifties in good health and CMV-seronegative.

The chain's CDR3 is CASKQAGREQYF. The CDR3, as DNA: TGTGCCAGCAAACAAGCTGGGCGCGAGCAGTACTTC. J is TRBJ2-7 and V is TRBV28, with D hard to call. V lost 7 bases to trimming and J lost 6 bases, with 13 bases between them. Germline V gives CDR1 MDHEN, CDR2 SYDVKM. This CDR3 is 12 amino acids long.